The rows below give T cell receptor beta chains drawn from one sample of a study of T-cell memory formation after mild COVID-19. TCRdb recomputed calls from the 5' RACE reads with MiXCR, one row per CDR3 protein. The data contain about 290,000 distinct CDR3 sequences, 15% of them singletons. The sequenced material came from PBMCs or a T cell subset sorted from them (not recorded which). These receptors originate from a man between 18 and 35 years old who had mild COVID-19 (a few samples of this study predate the infection). Cell type and time point are not known. The CDR3 runs from the conserved cysteine through the conserved F or W.

CDR3aa: CASSEAPGLGSETQYF
v_gene: TRBV2
j_gene: TRBJ2-5

CDR3aa: CASSDGSGREGLRNF
v_gene: TRBV9
j_gene: TRBJ2-5

CDR3aa: CASSFFVGASGNTGELFF
v_gene: TRBV12-3/TRBV12-4
j_gene: TRBJ2-2

CDR3aa: CSVAGQGMYNEQFF
v_gene: TRBV29-1
j_gene: TRBJ2-1

CDR3aa: CASSQDTWTAGQEQFF
v_gene: TRBV4-3
j_gene: TRBJ2-1

CDR3aa: CASSEVIGGGRSHEQFF
v_gene: TRBV3-1
j_gene: TRBJ2-1

CDR3aa: CASSQEQGRYGYTF
v_gene: TRBV4-1
j_gene: TRBJ1-2

CDR3aa: CASSIRSTEKLFF
v_gene: TRBV19
j_gene: TRBJ1-4

CDR3aa: CASGSDSNTGELFF
v_gene: TRBV7-3
j_gene: TRBJ2-2

CDR3aa: CASSLDSGIAFF
v_gene: TRBV7-3
j_gene: TRBJ1-1

CDR3aa: CSASTNNYGYTF
v_gene: TRBV20-1
j_gene: TRBJ1-2

CDR3aa: CASSLESGGGITDTQYF
v_gene: TRBV11-2
j_gene: TRBJ2-3

CDR3aa: CASSLVRLAAGELFF
v_gene: TRBV7-9
j_gene: TRBJ2-2

CDR3aa: CASSEVWRGNTDTQYF
v_gene: TRBV6-1
j_gene: TRBJ2-3

CDR3aa: CASSSDVRLGTEAFF
v_gene: TRBV7-2
j_gene: TRBJ1-1

CDR3aa: CASTERQGLNTEAFF
v_gene: TRBV6-2/TRBV6-3
j_gene: TRBJ1-1

CDR3aa: CSGGTGNTEAFF
v_gene: TRBV29-1
j_gene: TRBJ1-1

CDR3aa: CASSPVGRGSYNEQFF
v_gene: TRBV5-6
j_gene: TRBJ2-1

CDR3aa: CASSLNGFTDTQYF
v_gene: TRBV7-3
j_gene: TRBJ2-3

CDR3aa: CASSARDRLNTEAFF
v_gene: TRBV9
j_gene: TRBJ1-1

CDR3aa: CAIQVGYTF
v_gene: TRBV10-3
j_gene: TRBJ1-2

CDR3aa: CASSGGETVAPSPLHF
v_gene: TRBV9
j_gene: TRBJ1-6

CDR3aa: CAISLGLEAETQYF
v_gene: TRBV10-3
j_gene: TRBJ2-5

CDR3aa: CASTTRGGYEQYF
v_gene: TRBV3-1
j_gene: TRBJ2-7

CDR3aa: CASSLGQQGYSYEQYF
v_gene: TRBV5-1
j_gene: TRBJ2-7